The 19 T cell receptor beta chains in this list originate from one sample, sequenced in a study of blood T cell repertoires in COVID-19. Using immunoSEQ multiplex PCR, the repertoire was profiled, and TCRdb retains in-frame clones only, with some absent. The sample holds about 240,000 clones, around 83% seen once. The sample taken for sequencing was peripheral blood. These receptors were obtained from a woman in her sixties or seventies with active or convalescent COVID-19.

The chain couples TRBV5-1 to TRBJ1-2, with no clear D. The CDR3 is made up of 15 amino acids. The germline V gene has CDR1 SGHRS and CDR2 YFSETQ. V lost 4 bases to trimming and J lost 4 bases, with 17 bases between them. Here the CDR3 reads CASSPAGGVSYGYTF. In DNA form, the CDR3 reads TGCGCCAGCAGCCCGGCCGGAGGAGTTTCCTATGGCTACACCTTC.

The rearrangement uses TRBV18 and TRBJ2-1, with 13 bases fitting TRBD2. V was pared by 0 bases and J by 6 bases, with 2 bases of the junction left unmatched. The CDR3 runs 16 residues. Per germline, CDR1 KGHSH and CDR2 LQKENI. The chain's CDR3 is CASSPPTSGGVNEQFF. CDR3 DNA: TGTGCCAGCTCACCACCCACTAGCGGGGGGGTCAATGAGCAGTTCTTC.

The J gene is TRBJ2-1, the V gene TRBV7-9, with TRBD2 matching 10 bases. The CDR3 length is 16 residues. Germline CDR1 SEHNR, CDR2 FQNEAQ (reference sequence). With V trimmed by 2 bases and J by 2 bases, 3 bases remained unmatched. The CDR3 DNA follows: TGTGCCAGCAGCTTAAGTAGCGGGGGGCCCTACAATGAGCAGTTCTTC. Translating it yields CASSLSSGGPYNEQFF.

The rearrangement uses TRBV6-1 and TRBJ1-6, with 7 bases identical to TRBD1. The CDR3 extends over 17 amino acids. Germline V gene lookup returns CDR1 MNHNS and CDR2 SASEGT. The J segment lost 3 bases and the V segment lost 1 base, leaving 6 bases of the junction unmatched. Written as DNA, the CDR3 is TGTGCCAGCAGTGAAGGGACAGGAGTCCTCTATAATTCACCCCTCCACTTT. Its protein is CASSEGTGVLYNSPLHF.

In DNA form, the CDR3 reads TGTGCCATCAGTGATCGGGGAGGGGAAGGCACTGAAGCTTTCTTT. This gives the protein CAISDRGGEGTEAFF. The V call is TRBV10-3, the J call TRBJ1-1, with TRBD1 as a possible D gene (5 bases). CDR3 size: 15 residues. V gave up 3 bases and J gave up 4 bases, with 15 bases separating them. CDR1 and CDR2 from the germline V gene are ENHRY and SYGVKD.

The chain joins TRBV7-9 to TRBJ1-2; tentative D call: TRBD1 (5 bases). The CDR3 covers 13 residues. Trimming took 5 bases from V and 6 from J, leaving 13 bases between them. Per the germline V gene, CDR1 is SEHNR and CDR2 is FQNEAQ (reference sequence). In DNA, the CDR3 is TGTGCCAGCAGCCAGTATGGGGCCCATGGCTACACCTTC. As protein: CASSQYGAHGYTF. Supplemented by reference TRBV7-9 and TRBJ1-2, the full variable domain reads DTGVSQNPRHKITKRGQNVTFRCDPISEHNRLYWYRQTLGQGPEFLTYFQNEAQLEKSRLLSDRFSAERPKGSFSTLEIQRTEQGDSAMYLCASSQYGAHGYTFGSGTRLTVV.

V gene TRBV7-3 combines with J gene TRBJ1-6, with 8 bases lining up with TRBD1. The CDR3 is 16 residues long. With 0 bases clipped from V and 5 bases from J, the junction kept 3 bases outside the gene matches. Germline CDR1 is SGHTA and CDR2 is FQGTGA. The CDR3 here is CASSLTGQGHNSPLHF. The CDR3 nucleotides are TGTGCCAGCAGCTTAACAGGACAGGGCCATAATTCACCCCTCCACTTT.

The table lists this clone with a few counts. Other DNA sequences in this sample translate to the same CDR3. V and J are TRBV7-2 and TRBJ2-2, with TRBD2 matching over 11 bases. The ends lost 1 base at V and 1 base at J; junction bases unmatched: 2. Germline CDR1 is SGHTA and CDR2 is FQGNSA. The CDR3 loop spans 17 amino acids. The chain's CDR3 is CASSLGLAGGNTGELFF. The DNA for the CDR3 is TGTGCCAGCAGCTTAGGGCTAGCGGGGGGGAACACCGGGGAGCTGTTTTTT. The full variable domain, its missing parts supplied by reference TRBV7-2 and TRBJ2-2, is GAGVSQSPSNKVTEKGKDVELRCDPISGHTALYWYRQSLGQGLEFLIYFQGNSAPDKSGLPSDRFSAERTGGSVSTLTIQRTQQEDSAVYLCASSLGLAGGNTGELFFGEGSRLTVL.

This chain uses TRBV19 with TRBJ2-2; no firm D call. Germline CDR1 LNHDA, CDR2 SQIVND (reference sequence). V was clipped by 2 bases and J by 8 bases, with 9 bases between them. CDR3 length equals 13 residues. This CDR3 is CASSIYVQGELFF. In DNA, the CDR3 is TGTGCCAGTAGTATATATGTCCAGGGGGAGCTGTTTTTT.

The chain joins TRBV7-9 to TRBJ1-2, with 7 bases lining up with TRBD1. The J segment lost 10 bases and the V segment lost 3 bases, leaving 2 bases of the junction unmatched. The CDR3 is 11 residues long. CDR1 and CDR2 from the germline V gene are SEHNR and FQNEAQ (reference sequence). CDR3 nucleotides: TGTGCCAGCAGCTTCACAGGGGTCTACACCTTC. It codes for CASSFTGVYTF.

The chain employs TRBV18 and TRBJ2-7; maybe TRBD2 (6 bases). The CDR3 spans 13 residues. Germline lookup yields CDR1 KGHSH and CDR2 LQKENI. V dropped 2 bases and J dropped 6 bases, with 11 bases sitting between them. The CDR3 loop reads CASSPTEGGEQYF. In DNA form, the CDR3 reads TGTGCCAGCTCACCAACGGAGGGAGGCGAGCAGTACTTC.

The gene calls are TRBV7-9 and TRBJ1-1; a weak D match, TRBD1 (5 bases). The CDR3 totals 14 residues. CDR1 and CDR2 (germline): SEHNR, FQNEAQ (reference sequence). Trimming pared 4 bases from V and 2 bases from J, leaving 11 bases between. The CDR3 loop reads CASSSREDNTEAFF. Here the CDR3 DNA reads TGTGCCAGCAGCTCCAGGGAGGATAACACTGAAGCTTTCTTT.

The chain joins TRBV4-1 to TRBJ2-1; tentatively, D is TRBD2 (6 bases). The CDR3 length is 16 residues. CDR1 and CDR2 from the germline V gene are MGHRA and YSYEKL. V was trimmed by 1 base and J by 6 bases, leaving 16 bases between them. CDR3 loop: CASSQGGRGIGNEQFF. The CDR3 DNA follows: TGCGCCAGCAGCCAAGGGGGACGGGGGATAGGCAATGAGCAGTTCTTC.

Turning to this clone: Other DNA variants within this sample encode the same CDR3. Here the CDR3 reads CASSLGGNTEAFF. CDR3 coding DNA: TGTGCCAGCAGTCTAGGGGGGAACACTGAAGCTTTCTTT. The chain combines TRBV27 with TRBJ1-1, with D maybe TRBD1 (6 bases). Germline loops: CDR1 MNHEY, CDR2 SMNVEV (reference sequence). The germline V and J ends were trimmed by 5 bases and 1 base, with 8 bases remaining between them. This CDR3 spans 13 amino acids.

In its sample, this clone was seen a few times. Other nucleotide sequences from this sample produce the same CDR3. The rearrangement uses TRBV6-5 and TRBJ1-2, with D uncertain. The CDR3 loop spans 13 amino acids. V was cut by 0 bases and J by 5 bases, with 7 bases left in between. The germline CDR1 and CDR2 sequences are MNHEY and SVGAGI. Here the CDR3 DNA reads TGTGCCAGCAGTTACTCCCTGCGGTATGGCTACACCTTC. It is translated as CASSYSLRYGYTF.

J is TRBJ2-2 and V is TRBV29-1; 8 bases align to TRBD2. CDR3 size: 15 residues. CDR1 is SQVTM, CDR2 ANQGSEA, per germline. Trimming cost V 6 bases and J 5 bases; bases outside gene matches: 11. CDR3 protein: CSVDGGEGRTGELFF. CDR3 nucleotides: TGCAGCGTGGACGGGGGGGAGGGCCGGACCGGGGAGCTGTTTTTT.

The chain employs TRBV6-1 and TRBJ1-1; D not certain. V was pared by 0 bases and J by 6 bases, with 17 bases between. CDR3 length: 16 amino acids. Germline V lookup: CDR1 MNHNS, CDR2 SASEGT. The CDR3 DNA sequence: TGTGCCAGCAGTGAAGCCCGGAGACGGCCAGCGGCTGAAGCTTTCTTT. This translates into CASSEARRRPAAEAFF.

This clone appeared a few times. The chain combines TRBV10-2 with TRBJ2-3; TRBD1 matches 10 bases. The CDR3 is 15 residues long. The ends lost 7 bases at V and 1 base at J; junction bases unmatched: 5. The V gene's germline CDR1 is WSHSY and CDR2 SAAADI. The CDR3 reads CASTSGTGGTDTQYF. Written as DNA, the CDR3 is TGCGCCAGCACCTCCGGGACAGGGGGCACAGATACGCAGTATTTT.

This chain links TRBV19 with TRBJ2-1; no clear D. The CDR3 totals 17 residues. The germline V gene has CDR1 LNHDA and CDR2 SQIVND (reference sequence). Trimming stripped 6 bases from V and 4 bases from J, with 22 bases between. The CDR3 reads CASSPPPARMRYNEQFF. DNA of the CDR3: TGTGCCAGTAGCCCCCCCCCAGCGCGGATGCGGTACAATGAGCAGTTCTTC.